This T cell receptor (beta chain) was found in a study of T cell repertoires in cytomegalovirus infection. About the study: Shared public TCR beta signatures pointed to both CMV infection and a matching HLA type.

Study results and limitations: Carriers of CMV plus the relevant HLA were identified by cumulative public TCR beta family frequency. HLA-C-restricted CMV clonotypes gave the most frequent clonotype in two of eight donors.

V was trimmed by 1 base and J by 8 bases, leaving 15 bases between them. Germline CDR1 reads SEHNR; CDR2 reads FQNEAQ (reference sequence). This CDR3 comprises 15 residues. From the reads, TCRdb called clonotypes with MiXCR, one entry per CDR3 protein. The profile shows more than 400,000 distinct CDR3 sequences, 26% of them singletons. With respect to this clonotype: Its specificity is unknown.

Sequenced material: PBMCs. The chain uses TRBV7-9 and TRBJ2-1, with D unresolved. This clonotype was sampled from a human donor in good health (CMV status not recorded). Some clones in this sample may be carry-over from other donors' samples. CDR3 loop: CASSLVAGRFYEQFF. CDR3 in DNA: TGTGCCAGCAGCTTAGTGGCAGGCCGTTTCTATGAGCAGTTCTTC.